The 5 T cell receptor beta chains presented below share a single source sample, sequenced in a study of T cells after yellow fever vaccination. A single record per CDR3 protein comes from TCRdb applying MiXCR to the 5' RACE reads. The table includes around 500,000 distinct CDR3 sequences, 21% detected once. This material consisted of PBMCs, taken roughly 20 days after the first yellow fever vaccination. The receptors originated from a man aged 18 to 29 who received the YFV17D yellow fever vaccine.

The chain employs TRBV7-2 and TRBJ2-3; 14 bases map to TRBD2. V dropped 5 bases and J dropped 4; count of bases not matched to a gene: 8. Germline CDR1 reads SGHTA; CDR2 reads FQGNSA. The CDR3 spans 17 residues. The CDR3 protein is CASSLRLAGGLPDTQYF. CDR3 nucleotide sequence: TGTGCCAGCAGCCTCCGACTAGCGGGGGGGCTCCCAGATACGCAGTATTTT.

This chain links TRBV6-2 or TRBV6-3 with TRBJ2-3; D not certain. The CDR3 contains 12 residues. The germline CDR1 and CDR2 sequences are MNHEY and SVGEGT. V was shortened by 6 bases and J by 8 bases, with 12 bases between the two germline ends. The CDR3 sequence: CASSLTVLTQYF. The DNA of the CDR3 is TGTGCCAGCAGCCTAACGGTGCTTACGCAGTATTTT.

The CDR3 region has the DNA TGCGCCAGCAGCCGGACAGGGGGGGCGTTAAACGAGCAGTACTTC. It yields the protein CASSRTGGALNEQYF. The J gene is TRBJ2-7, the V gene TRBV5-1, with 10 bases identical to TRBD1. Germline V gene data show CDR1 as SGHRS and CDR2 as YFSETQ. The CDR3 is 15 residues long. V shed 4 bases and J 5 bases; nucleotides not matched to a gene: 9. Full variable domain (outside the CDR3, taken from reference TRBV5-1 and TRBJ2-7): KAGVTQTPRYLIKTRGQQVTLSCSPISGHRSVSWYQQTPGQGLQFLFEYFSETQRNKGNFPGRFSGRQFSNSRSEMNVSTLELGDSALYLCASSRTGGALNEQYFGPGTRLTVT.

The J gene is TRBJ1-1, the V gene TRBV28; D is possibly TRBD1 (5 bases). The CDR3 is 14 residues long. V gave up 2 bases and J gave up 3 bases, with 10 bases separating them. Germline CDR1 is MDHEN and CDR2 is SYDVKM. This CDR3 is CASSLGAGYTEAFF. DNA of the CDR3: TGTGCCAGCAGTTTAGGGGCCGGGTACACTGAAGCTTTCTTT.

The CDR3 is CATSGGATDTQYF. The CDR3 bases are TGTGCCACCAGCGGGGGGGCCACAGATACGCAGTATTTT. The rearrangement uses TRBV24-1 and TRBJ2-3, with 8 nucleotides matching TRBD2. The germline CDR1 and CDR2 sequences are KGHDR and SFDVKD. The CDR3 has 13 residues. V was pared by 7 bases and J by 2 bases, with 1 base of the junction left unmatched.